The 18 T cell receptor beta chains presented below share a single source sample, sequenced in a study of blood T cell repertoires in COVID-19. The data were produced by immunoSEQ multiplex PCR, yet TCRdb's version contains in-frame clones alone and is incomplete. The sample has 140,000 to 150,000 clones; around 89% are singletons. Sample: peripheral blood. Receptor source: a man aged 55 to 70 with active or convalescent COVID-19.

This clone was counted a single time. The V gene is TRBV3-1 (or the pseudogene TRBV3-2), the J gene TRBJ2-3; 8 positions match TRBD2. The CDR3 extends over 16 amino acids. Germline loops: CDR1 LGHDT, CDR2 YNNKEL (reference sequence). V shed 6 bases and J 2 bases; nucleotides not matched to a gene: 10. The CDR3 spells CASRRSGASLTDTQYF. Here the CDR3 DNA reads TGTGCCAGCAGGCGTAGCGGGGCTTCACTCACAGATACGCAGTATTTT.

This clone occurred once. The chain has TRBV19 and TRBJ2-6; 9 bases map to TRBD1. With V trimmed by 5 bases and J by 0 bases, 14 bases remained unmatched. Germline CDR1 is LNHDA and CDR2 is SQIVND (reference sequence). This CDR3 contains 20 residues. CDR3 DNA sequence: TGTGCCAGTAGTGTATCTCCGGGACAGGGCCCATCCTCTGGGGCCAACGTCCTGACTTTC. It yields the protein CASSVSPGQGPSSGANVLTF. The variable domain in full, with the rest retrieved from reference TRBV19 and TRBJ2-6, is DGGITQSPKYLFRKEGQNVTLSCEQNLNHDAMYWYRQDPGQGLRLIYYSQIVNDFQKGDIAEGYSVSREKKESFPLTVTSAQKNPTAFYLCASSVSPGQGPSSGANVLTFGAGSRLTVL.

The V gene is TRBV5-1, the J gene TRBJ1-5; D is undetermined. CDR3 size: 15 residues. Trimming cost V 2 bases and J 0 bases, with 9 bases left between them. Looked up from germline, CDR1 is SGHRS and CDR2 is YFSETQ. CDR3: CASSLNSFSNQPQHF. The CDR3 DNA reads as TGCGCCAGCAGCTTAAACTCATTTAGCAATCAGCCCCAGCATTTT.

The rearrangement uses TRBV5-6 and TRBJ2-3, with TRBD2 matching 9 bases. Germline CDR1 and CDR2: SGHDT and YYEEEE. The J segment lost 0 bases and the V segment lost 2 bases, leaving 1 base of the junction unmatched. The CDR3 has 15 amino acids. The CDR3 DNA is TGTGCCAGCAGCTTAGCGGGAGGAAGCACAGATACGCAGTATTTT. Its protein is CASSLAGGSTDTQYF. The variable domain in full, with the rest retrieved from reference TRBV5-6 and TRBJ2-3, is DAGVTQSPTHLIKTRGQQVTLRCSPKSGHDTVSWYQQALGQGPQFIFQYYEEEERQRGNFPDRFSGHQFPNYSSELNVNALLLGDSALYLCASSLAGGSTDTQYFGPGTRLTVL.

The chain couples TRBV5-1 to TRBJ1-1, with 10 bases fitting TRBD1. V shed 4 bases, J shed 4 bases, and the junction held 4 bases outside the gene matches. The CDR3 runs to 14 residues. Per the germline V gene, CDR1 is SGHRS and CDR2 is YFSETQ. CDR3 nucleotide sequence: TGCGCCAGCAGCCCCGGACAGGGGGGCACTGAAGCTTTCTTT. This translates into CASSPGQGGTEAFF.

V is TRBV5-1 and J is TRBJ2-2; 9 bases are a match to TRBD2. The trim removed 0 bases at V and 3 bases at J, leaving 3 bases unmatched. There are 16 residues in the CDR3. Germline CDR1 is SGHRS and CDR2 is YFSETQ. The CDR3 sequence is CASSLVSGGDTGELFF. DNA of the CDR3: TGCGCCAGCAGCTTGGTTAGCGGGGGCGACACCGGGGAGCTGTTTTTT.

V gene TRBV5-1 combines with J gene TRBJ2-3; 12 bases line up with TRBD2. The CDR3 spans 16 residues. Looked up from germline, CDR1 is SGHRS and CDR2 is YFSETQ. With 4 bases clipped from V and 4 bases from J, the junction kept 7 bases outside the gene matches. Here the CDR3 reads CASSPLTSGGADTQYF. The CDR3 DNA sequence: TGCGCCAGCAGCCCGTTGACTAGCGGGGGAGCAGATACGCAGTATTTT.

V usage is TRBV6-2 or TRBV6-3 and J usage is TRBJ2-7; D is unclear. The CDR3 totals 14 residues. Trimming pared 5 bases from V and 2 bases from J, leaving 13 bases between. Per the germline V gene, CDR1 is MNHEY and CDR2 is SVGEGT. The CDR3 nucleotides are TGTGCCAGCAGTACCCACTACACCCCCTACGAGCAGTACTTC. This translates into CASSTHYTPYEQYF.

The chain is built from TRBV28 and TRBJ1-5; no clear D gene. The V and J ends lost 6 bases and 0 bases respectively, with 12 bases between them. This CDR3 region has 15 residues. Germline CDR1 reads MDHEN; CDR2 reads SYDVKM. CDR3 region: CASRSPRGSNQPQHF. The CDR3 coding sequence is TGTGCCAGCAGGTCCCCCAGAGGTAGCAATCAGCCCCAGCATTTT.

This chain joins TRBV19 and TRBJ1-6; no firm D call. This CDR3 spans 14 amino acids. Trimming stripped 5 bases from V and 9 bases from J, with 14 bases between. CDR1 and CDR2 (germline): LNHDA, SQIVND (reference sequence). The CDR3 sequence: CASSLEVMASPLHF. As DNA, the CDR3 is TGTGCCAGTAGTTTGGAGGTGATGGCTTCACCCCTCCACTTT. The full variable domain, with the rest looked up from reference TRBV19 and TRBJ1-6, is DGGITQSPKYLFRKEGQNVTLSCEQNLNHDAMYWYRQDPGQGLRLIYYSQIVNDFQKGDIAEGYSVSREKKESFPLTVTSAQKNPTAFYLCASSLEVMASPLHFGNGTRLTVT.

The V call is TRBV7-2, the J call TRBJ2-5; D possibly corresponds to TRBD2 (6 bases). The germline V and J ends were trimmed by 4 bases and 7 bases, with 16 bases remaining between them. The CDR3 spans 14 residues. The germline gives CDR1 SGHTA, CDR2 FQGNSA. The chain's CDR3 is CASSYREPGRTQYF. The DNA of the CDR3 is TGTGCCAGCAGCTACCGGGAGCCCGGTAGGACCCAGTACTTC.

The rearrangement uses TRBV30 and TRBJ2-7, with a possible D match to TRBD2 (6 bases). Germline CDR1 and CDR2: GTSNPN and SVGIG (reference sequence). This CDR3 contains 13 residues. V gave up 4 bases and J gave up 1 base, with 11 bases separating them. As DNA, the CDR3 is TGTGCCTGGAATCGGGGACTGTCCTACGAGCAGTACTTC. It translates to CAWNRGLSYEQYF.

The chain is built from TRBV11-2 and TRBJ2-3; TRBD2 might be the D (5 bases). This CDR3 has 16 amino acids. V was cut by 5 bases and J by 2 bases, with 17 bases left in between. Looked up from germline, CDR1 is SGHAT and CDR2 is FQNNGV. The CDR3 loop reads CASSAALAEVTDTQYF. CDR3 DNA: TGTGCCAGCAGCGCCGCGTTGGCGGAGGTCACAGATACGCAGTATTTT.

V and J are TRBV24-1 and TRBJ2-2, with 9 nucleotides matching TRBD1. CDR3 length: 16 amino acids. The germline V gene has CDR1 KGHDR and CDR2 SFDVKD. After removal of 3 bases from V and 7 bases from J, the junction contained 8 bases not matched to a gene. CDR3 protein: CATSDPIRTGDGELFF. For the CDR3, the DNA is TGTGCCACCAGTGATCCCATCCGGACAGGGGACGGGGAGCTGTTTTTT.

The chain carries TRBV2 and TRBJ1-2; possibly TRBD1 for D (5 bases). There are 14 residues in the CDR3. V was pared by 3 bases and J by 8 bases, with 16 bases between. From germline, CDR1 is SNHLY and CDR2 FYNNEI. For the CDR3, the DNA is TGTGCCAGCAGTGAGGACACATCGCCGGTCGGCTACACCTTC. It codes for CASSEDTSPVGYTF.

The V and J genes are TRBV29-1 and TRBJ1-1; 8 bases align to TRBD1. In germline, CDR1 is SQVTM, CDR2 ANQGSEA. V lost 7 bases, J lost 11 bases, and 6 bases stayed unmatched. The CDR3 extends over 10 amino acids. CDR3 loop: CSAQGAMAFF. In nucleotides, the CDR3 is TGCAGCGCTCAGGGGGCGATGGCTTTCTTT.

The chain carries TRBV30 and TRBJ2-7; 11 positions agree with TRBD2. Per the germline V gene, CDR1 is GTSNPN and CDR2 is SVGIG (reference sequence). J lost 3 bases, V lost 3 bases, and 7 bases had no gene match. The CDR3 has 15 amino acids. CDR3 in amino acids: CAWSPGLAVFYEQYF. The CDR3 DNA is TGTGCCTGGAGCCCGGGACTAGCGGTTTTCTACGAGCAGTACTTC. The entire variable domain, with the rest obtained from reference TRBV30 and TRBJ2-7, is as follows: SQTIHQWPATLVQPVGSPLSLECTVEGTSNPNLYWYRQAAGRGLQLLFYSVGIGQISSEVPQNLSASRPQDRQFILSSKKLLLSDSGFYLCAWSPGLAVFYEQYFGPGTRLTVT.

This clone was detected once. The chain is built from TRBV5-1 and TRBJ1-5, with D possibly matching TRBD1 (6 bases). CDR3 length equals 15 residues. Per germline, CDR1 SGHRS and CDR2 YFSETQ. V was pared by 0 bases and J by 6 bases, with 13 bases between. CDR3: CASSLEPGGGQPQHF. In DNA form, the CDR3 reads TGCGCCAGCAGCTTGGAGCCGGGAGGGGGTCAGCCCCAGCATTTT. Full variable domain (missing parts from reference TRBV5-1 and TRBJ1-5): KAGVTQTPRYLIKTRGQQVTLSCSPISGHRSVSWYQQTPGQGLQFLFEYFSETQRNKGNFPGRFSGRQFSNSRSEMNVSTLELGDSALYLCASSLEPGGGQPQHFGDGTRLSIL.